This T cell receptor (beta chain) appears in the sequencing data of a study of T-cell reconstitution after alpha-beta-depleted transplantation in children. Construction of the TCRbeta library involved unique molecular identifiers. TCRdb re-derived calls from the PCR reads in MiXCR, one entry per CDR3 protein. In the table there are about a million distinct CDR3 sequences, 25% to 35% of which are singletons. The CDR3 is 16 amino acids. V lost 0 bases and J lost 1, with 12 bases in between. Germline CDR1 and CDR2: MNHEY and SVGAGI. J is TRBJ1-1 and V is TRBV6-5; D possibly corresponds to TRBD1 (5 bases). The sequence was collected from a boy under two years old who had a stem cell transplant for SCID, so the T cells may come from the graft donor. Sequencing was performed on PBMCs, mostly from graft donor cells, taken 360 days after TCRalphabeta/CD19-depleted stem cell transplant. The DNA of the CDR3 is TGTGCCAGCAGTTACTCAAGGGGTCAACCGAACACTGAAGCTTTCTTT. It encodes CASSYSRGQPNTEAFF.